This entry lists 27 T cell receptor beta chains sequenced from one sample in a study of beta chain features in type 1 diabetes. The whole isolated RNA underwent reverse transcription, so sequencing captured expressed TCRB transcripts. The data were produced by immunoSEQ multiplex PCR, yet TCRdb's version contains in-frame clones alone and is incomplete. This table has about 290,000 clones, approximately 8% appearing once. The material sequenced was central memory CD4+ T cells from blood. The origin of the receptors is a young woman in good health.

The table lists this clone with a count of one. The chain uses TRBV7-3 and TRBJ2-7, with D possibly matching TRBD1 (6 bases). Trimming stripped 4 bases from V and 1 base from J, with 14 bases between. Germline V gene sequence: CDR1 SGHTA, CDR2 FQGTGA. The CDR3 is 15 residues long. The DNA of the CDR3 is TGTGCCAGCAGCTCGGCCGGGACATCATCCTACGAGCAGTACTTC. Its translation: CASSSAGTSSYEQYF.

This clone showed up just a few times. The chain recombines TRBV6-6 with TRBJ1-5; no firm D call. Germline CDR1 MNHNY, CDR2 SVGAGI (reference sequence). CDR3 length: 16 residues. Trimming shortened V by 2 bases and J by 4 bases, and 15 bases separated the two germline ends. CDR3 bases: TGTGCCAGCAGTTACACCCCGCTGGGCTATAATCAGCCCCAGCATTTT. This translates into CASSYTPLGYNQPQHF.

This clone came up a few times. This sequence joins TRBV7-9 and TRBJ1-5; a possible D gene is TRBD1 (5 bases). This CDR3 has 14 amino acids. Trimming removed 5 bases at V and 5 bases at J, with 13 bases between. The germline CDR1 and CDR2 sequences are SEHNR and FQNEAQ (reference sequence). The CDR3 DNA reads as TGTGCCAGCAGCGGACCGACAGACCATCAGCCCCAGCATTTT. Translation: CASSGPTDHQPQHF.

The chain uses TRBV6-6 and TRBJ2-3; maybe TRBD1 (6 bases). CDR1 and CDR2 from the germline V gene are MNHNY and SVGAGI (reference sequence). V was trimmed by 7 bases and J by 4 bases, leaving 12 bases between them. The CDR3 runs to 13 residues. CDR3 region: CASTNRVSDTQYF. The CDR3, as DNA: TGTGCCAGCACCAACAGGGTTTCAGATACGCAGTATTTT.

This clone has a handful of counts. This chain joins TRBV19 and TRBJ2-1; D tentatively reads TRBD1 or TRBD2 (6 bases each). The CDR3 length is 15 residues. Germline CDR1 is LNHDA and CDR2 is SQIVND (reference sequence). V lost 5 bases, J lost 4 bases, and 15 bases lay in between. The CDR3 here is CASSGRGGQYNEQFF. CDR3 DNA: TGTGCCAGTAGTGGGCGAGGGGGGCAGTACAATGAGCAGTTCTTC.

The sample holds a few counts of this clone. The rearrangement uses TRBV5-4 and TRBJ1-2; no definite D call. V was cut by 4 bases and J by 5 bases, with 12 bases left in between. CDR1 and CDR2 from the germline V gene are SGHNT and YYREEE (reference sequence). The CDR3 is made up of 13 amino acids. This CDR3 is CASSADGLYGYTF. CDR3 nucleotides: TGTGCCAGCAGCGCCGACGGTCTTTATGGCTACACCTTC.

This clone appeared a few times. In nucleotides, the CDR3 is TGTGCCAGCAGTAAATACAATGAGCAGTTCTTC. This encodes CASSKYNEQFF. The chain carries TRBV5-4 and TRBJ2-1; unclear D gene. Germline CDR1 is SGHNT and CDR2 is YYREEE (reference sequence). V was shortened by 5 bases and J by 4 bases, with 4 bases between the two germline ends. The CDR3 loop spans 11 amino acids.

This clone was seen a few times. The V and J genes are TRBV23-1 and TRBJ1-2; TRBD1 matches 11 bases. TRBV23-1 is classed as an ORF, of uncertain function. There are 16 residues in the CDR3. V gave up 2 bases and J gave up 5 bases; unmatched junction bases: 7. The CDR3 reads CASSQPWTGGGYGYTF. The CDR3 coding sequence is TGCGCCAGCAGTCAACCTTGGACAGGGGGCGGGTATGGCTACACCTTC.

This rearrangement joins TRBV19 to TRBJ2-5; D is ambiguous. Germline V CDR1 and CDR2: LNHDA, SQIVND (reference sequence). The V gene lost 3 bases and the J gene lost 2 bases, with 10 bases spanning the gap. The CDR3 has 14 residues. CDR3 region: CASSIATEQETQYF. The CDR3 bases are TGTGCCAGTAGTATTGCGACGGAGCAAGAGACCCAGTACTTC.

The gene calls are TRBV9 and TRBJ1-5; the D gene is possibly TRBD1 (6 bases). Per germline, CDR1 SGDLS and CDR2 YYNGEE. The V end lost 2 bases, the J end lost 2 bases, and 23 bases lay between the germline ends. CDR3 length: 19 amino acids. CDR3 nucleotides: TGTGCCAGCAGCGTGCACGGGGCAGGGGAGCGGTATGGCAATCAGCCCCAGCATTTT. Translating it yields CASSVHGAGERYGNQPQHF.

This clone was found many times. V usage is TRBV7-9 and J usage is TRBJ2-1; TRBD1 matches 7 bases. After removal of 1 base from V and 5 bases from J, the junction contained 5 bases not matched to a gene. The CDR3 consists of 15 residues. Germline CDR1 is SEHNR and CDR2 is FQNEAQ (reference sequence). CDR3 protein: CASSLEGQRDNEQFF. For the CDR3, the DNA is TGTGCCAGCAGCTTAGAGGGACAGCGAGACAATGAGCAGTTCTTC.

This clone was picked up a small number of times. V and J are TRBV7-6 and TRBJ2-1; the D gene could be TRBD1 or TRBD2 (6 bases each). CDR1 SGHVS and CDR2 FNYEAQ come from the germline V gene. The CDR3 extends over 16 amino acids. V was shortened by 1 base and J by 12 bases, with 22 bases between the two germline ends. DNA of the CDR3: TGTGCCAGCAGCTTAGGGGGGGCGATAGAAAATTTTAGGCAGTTCTTC. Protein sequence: CASSLGGAIENFRQFF.

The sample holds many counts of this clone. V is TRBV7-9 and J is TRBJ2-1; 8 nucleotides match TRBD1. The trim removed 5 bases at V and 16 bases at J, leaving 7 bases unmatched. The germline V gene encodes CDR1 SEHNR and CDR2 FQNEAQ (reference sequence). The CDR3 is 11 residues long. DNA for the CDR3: TGTGCCAGCAGCCTCCGGGACAGGAACTTCTTC. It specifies CASSLRDRNFF.

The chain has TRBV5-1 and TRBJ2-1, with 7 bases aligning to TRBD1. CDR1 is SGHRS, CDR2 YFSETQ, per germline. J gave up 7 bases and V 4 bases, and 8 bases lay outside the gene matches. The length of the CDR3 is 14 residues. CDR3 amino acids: CASSLGVRGNEQFF. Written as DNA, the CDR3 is TGCGCCAGCAGCCTGGGAGTCAGGGGGAATGAGCAGTTCTTC.

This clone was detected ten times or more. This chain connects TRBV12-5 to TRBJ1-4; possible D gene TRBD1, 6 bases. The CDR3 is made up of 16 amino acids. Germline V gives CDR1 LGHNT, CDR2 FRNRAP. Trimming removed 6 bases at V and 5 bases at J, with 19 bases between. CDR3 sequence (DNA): TGTGCTAGTGGCTCGGGGGACAACAGGCGGAATGAAAAACTGTTTTTT. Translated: CASGSGDNRRNEKLFF.

CDR3 loop: CASSLERGARDTQYF. CDR3 DNA: TGTGCCAGCAGCCTTGAGCGGGGGGCACGGGATACGCAGTATTTT. This chain uses TRBV4-2 with TRBJ2-3; 9 bases map to TRBD2. The CDR3 runs to 15 residues. Germline V gene data show CDR1 as LGHNA and CDR2 as YNFKEQ. Trimming at V came to 4 bases and at J to 6 bases, leaving 8 bases not matched to a gene.

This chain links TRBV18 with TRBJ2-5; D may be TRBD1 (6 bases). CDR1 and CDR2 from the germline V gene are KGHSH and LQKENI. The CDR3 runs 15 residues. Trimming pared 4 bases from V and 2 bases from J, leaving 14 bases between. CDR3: CASSLQGRGQETQYF. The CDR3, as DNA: TGTGCCAGCTCACTCCAGGGGCGAGGACAAGAGACCCAGTACTTC.

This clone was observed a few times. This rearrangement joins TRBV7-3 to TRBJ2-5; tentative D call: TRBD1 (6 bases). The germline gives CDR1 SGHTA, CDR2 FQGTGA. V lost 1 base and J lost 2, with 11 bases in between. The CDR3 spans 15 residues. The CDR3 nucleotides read TGTGCCAGCAGCTTAATGGGGACAAGTCAAGAGACCCAGTACTTC. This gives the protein CASSLMGTSQETQYF.

CDR3 DNA sequence: TGTGCCAGCAGTTCGAGGGGGCTAGGGGACACTGAAGCTTTCTTT. Protein product: CASSSRGLGDTEAFF. The chain couples TRBV6-5 to TRBJ1-1; 7 nucleotides align to TRBD1. The germline V gene has CDR1 MNHEY and CDR2 SVGAGI. The junction had 8 bases not matched to a gene; V was cut back by 4 bases and J by 3 bases. CDR3 length: 15 amino acids.

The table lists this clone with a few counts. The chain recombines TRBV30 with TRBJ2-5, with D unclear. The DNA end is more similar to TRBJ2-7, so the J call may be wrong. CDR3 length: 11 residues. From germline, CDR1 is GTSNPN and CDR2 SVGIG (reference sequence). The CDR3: CAWSVISEQYF. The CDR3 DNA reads TGTGCCTGGAGTGTTATTTCCGAGCAGTACTTC.

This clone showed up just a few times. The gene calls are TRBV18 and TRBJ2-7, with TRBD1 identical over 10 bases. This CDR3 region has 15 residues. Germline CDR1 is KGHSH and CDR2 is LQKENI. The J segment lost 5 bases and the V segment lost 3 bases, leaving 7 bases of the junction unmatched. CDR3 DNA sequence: TGTGCCAGCTCACCCAAGGAGGGACAGGGGAACGAGCAGTACTTC. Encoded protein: CASSPKEGQGNEQYF.

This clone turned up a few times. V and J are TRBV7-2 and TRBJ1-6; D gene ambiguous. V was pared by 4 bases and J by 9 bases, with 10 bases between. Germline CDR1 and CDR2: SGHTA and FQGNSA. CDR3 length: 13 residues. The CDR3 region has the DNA TGTGCCAGCAGCTCCACGTGGGTTTCACCCCTCCACTTT. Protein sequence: CASSSTWVSPLHF.

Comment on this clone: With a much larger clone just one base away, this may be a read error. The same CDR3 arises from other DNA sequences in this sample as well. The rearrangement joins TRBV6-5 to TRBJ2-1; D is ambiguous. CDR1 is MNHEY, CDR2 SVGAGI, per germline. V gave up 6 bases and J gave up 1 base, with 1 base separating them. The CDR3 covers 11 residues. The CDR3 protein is CASRSYNEQFF. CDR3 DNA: TGTGCCAGCAGATCCTACAATGAGCAGTTCTTC.

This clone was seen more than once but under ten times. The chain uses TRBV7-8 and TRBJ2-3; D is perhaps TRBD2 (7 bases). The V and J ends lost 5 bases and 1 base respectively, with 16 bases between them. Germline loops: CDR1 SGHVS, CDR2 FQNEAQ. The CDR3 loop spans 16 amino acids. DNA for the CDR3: TGTGCCAGCAGCCATAGGGGGAGGGGGGGCACAGATACGCAGTATTTT. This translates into CASSHRGRGGTDTQYF. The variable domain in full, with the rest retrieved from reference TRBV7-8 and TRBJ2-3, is GAGVSQSPRYKVAKRGQDVALRCDPISGHVSLFWYQQALGQGPEFLTYFQNEAQLDKSGLPSDRFFAERPEGSVSTLKIQRTQQEDSAVYLCASSHRGRGGTDTQYFGPGTRLTVL.

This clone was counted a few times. The CDR3 coding sequence is TGCGCCAGCAGCTCCGGGACAGGCAACACAGATACGCAGTATTTT. Protein: CASSSGTGNTDTQYF. This chain joins TRBV5-1 and TRBJ2-3, with TRBD1 matching over 8 bases. The V segment lost 3 bases and the J segment 2 bases; nucleotides outside the gene matches: 5. The CDR3 consists of 15 residues. Looked up from germline, CDR1 is SGHRS and CDR2 is YFSETQ.

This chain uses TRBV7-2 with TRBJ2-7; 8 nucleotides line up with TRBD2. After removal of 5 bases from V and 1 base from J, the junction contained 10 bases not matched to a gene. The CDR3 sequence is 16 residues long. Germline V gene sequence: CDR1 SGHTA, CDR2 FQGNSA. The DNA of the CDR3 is TGTGCCAGCAGCCTGAGTATCGGGGGGGCGTCCTACGAGCAGTACTTC. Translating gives CASSLSIGGASYEQYF.

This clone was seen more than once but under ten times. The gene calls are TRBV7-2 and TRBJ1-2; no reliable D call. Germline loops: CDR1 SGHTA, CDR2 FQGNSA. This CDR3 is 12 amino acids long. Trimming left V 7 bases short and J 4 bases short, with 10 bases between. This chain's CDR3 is CASMGFSYGYTF. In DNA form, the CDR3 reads TGTGCCAGCATGGGTTTCTCCTATGGCTACACCTTC.